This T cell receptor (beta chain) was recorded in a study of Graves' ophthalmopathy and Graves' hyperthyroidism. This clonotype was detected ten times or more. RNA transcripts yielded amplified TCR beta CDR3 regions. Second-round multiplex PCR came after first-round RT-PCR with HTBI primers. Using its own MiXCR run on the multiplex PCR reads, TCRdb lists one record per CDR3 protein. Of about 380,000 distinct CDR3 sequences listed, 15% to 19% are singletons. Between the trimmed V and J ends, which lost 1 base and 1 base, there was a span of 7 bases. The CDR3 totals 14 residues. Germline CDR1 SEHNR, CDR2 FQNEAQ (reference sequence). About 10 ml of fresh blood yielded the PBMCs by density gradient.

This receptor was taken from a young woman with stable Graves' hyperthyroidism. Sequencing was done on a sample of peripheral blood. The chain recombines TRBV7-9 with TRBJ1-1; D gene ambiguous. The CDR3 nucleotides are TGTGCCAGCAGCTTAGGGTTTAAGAACACTGAAGCTTTCTTT. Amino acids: CASSLGFKNTEAFF.